Presented here are 23 T cell receptor beta chains from one specimen sequenced in a study of CD8 T cells in Susac syndrome (dated by TCRdb to about 2019). Libraries were built with the immunoSEQ multiplex PCR assay. RNA was extracted using the RNeasy kit, and about 0.45 to 1 ug of the RNA was reverse transcribed with random hexamers. Starting from the raw public reads, TCRdb applied fastp trimming at Q25, assembled clones with MiXCR and retained in-frame beta chains. Rows matching on CDR3 protein sequence are summarized as one entry with the most common DNA and genes. This sample lists more than 150,000 distinct CDR3 sequences; about 90% were detected once. The ten largest clones take up 0.065% to 0.085% of the sample. Sequencing input: CD4+ T cells from PBMCs. These receptors all come from a human donor in good health.

J is TRBJ2-1 and V is TRBV20-1, with D tentatively TRBD2 (5 bases). There are 15 residues in the CDR3. Germline V gives CDR1 DFQATT, CDR2 SNEGSKA (reference sequence). The germline V and J ends were trimmed by 4 bases and 0 bases, with 13 bases remaining between them. CDR3 sequence (DNA): TGCAGTGCTAAGGACTCCAAAAGCTCCTACAATGAGCAGTTCTTC. As protein: CSAKDSKSSYNEQFF.

The genes are TRBV20-1 and TRBJ2-7, with D possibly being TRBD2 (5 bases). Germline values: CDR1 DFQATT, CDR2 SNEGSKA (reference sequence). CDR3 size: 14 residues. Trimming removed 5 bases from V and 7 bases from J, with 21 bases in between. CDR3 residues: CSAPPGSPSREQYF. CDR3 bases: TGCAGTGCTCCGCCGGGGTCACCCTCCAGGGAGCAGTACTTC.

V usage is TRBV30 and J usage is TRBJ1-2; 7 nucleotides align to TRBD1. J lost 3 bases, V lost 4 bases, and 11 bases had no gene match. Germline loops: CDR1 GTSNPN, CDR2 SVGIG (reference sequence). The CDR3 length is 15 residues. The CDR3 region is CAWMPGTATHYGYTF. CDR3 nucleotide sequence: TGTGCCTGGATGCCCGGGACAGCAACACACTATGGCTACACCTTC. The full variable domain, with the rest looked up from reference TRBV30 and TRBJ1-2, is SQTIHQWPATLVQPVGSPLSLECTVEGTSNPNLYWYRQAAGRGLQLLFYSVGIGQISSEVPQNLSASRPQDRQFILSSKKLLLSDSGFYLCAWMPGTATHYGYTFGSGTRLTVV.

V gene TRBV4-1 combines with J gene TRBJ2-6; TRBD1 matches 9 bases. The germline CDR1 and CDR2 sequences are MGHRA and YSYEKL. V lost 4 bases to trimming and J lost 1 base; unmatched junction nucleotides: 8. The CDR3 extends over 18 amino acids. DNA for the CDR3: TGCGCCAGCAGCCTCCAGCCACAGGGGGCGTCTGGGGCCAACGTCCTGACTTTC. Its translation is CASSLQPQGASGANVLTF.

The genes are TRBV5-1 and TRBJ2-2; 8 nucleotides agree with TRBD1. Trimming removed 9 bases from V and 0 bases from J; junction bases left unmatched: 10. Germline V gives CDR1 SGHRS, CDR2 YFSETQ. The CDR3 has 16 residues. CDR3 residues: CATTTGVRSNTGELFF. The CDR3 DNA sequence: TGCGCCACCACGACAGGGGTCCGATCGAACACCGGGGAGCTGTTTTTT.

V and J are TRBV20-1 and TRBJ2-7; TRBD1 is a possible D gene (5 bases). The length of the CDR3 is 14 residues. Germline assignment: CDR1 DFQATT and CDR2 SNEGSKA (reference sequence). V was pared by 6 bases and J by 0 bases, with 15 bases between. Here the CDR3 reads CSAGPVRGSYEQYF. As DNA, the CDR3 is TGCAGTGCGGGGCCCGTTAGGGGCTCCTACGAGCAGTACTTC.

The chain is built from TRBV3-1 and TRBJ2-1; D is unclear. The CDR3 has 13 amino acids. Trimming removed 1 base from V and 8 bases from J, with 9 bases in between. Germline V CDR1 and CDR2: LGHDT, YNNKEL (reference sequence). The CDR3 spells CASSQVTSHEQFF. CDR3 bases: TGTGCCAGCAGCCAAGTTACGAGCCATGAGCAGTTCTTC.

The chain employs TRBV7-2 and TRBJ2-5; D is tentatively TRBD1 or TRBD2 (6 bases each). Germline CDR1 is SGHTA and CDR2 is FQGNSA. With 1 base removed from V and 5 bases from J, the gap between germline ends came to 14 bases. This CDR3 has 15 residues. The CDR3 loop reads CASSLVWGARETQYF. The CDR3 nucleotides read TGTGCCAGCAGCTTAGTTTGGGGGGCACGGGAGACCCAGTACTTC.

The rearrangement links TRBV5-1 to TRBJ2-7, with 8 bases lining up with TRBD1. Germline assignment: CDR1 SGHRS and CDR2 YFSETQ. The V gene end was trimmed by 4 bases and the J gene end by 3 bases; junction bases not matched to a gene: 6. The CDR3 loop spans 14 amino acids. Written as DNA, the CDR3 is TGCGCCAGCAGCCATCCGGGACAGGTCTACGAGCAGTACTTC. This codes for CASSHPGQVYEQYF.

This clonotype was detected a few times. This sequence joins TRBV5-1 and TRBJ2-2; no clear D. The CDR3 has 13 amino acids. V lost 5 bases and J lost 3, with 8 bases in between. Germline CDR1 SGHRS, CDR2 YFSETQ. CDR3: CASSGEDTGELFF. The CDR3 DNA reads TGCGCCAGCAGTGGAGAGGACACCGGGGAGCTGTTTTTT.

This clonotype was seen just once. The chain uses TRBV12-3 or TRBV12-4 and TRBJ1-5, with D perhaps TRBD1 (6 bases). The CDR3 spans 15 residues. The ends were cut back, 3 bases at V and 0 bases at J, with 9 bases in the middle. The CDR3 spells CASSLTGYSNQPQHF. DNA of the CDR3: TGTGCCAGCAGTTTGACAGGTTATAGCAATCAGCCCCAGCATTTT.

V and J are TRBV7-8 and TRBJ2-7; a possible D gene is TRBD1 (5 bases). Germline V gene lookup returns CDR1 SGHVS and CDR2 FQNEAQ. This CDR3 comprises 14 residues. Trimming took off 3 bases at V and 0 bases at J, with 9 bases between the two ends. In DNA, the CDR3 is TGTGCCAGCAGCTTGTTCAGGGACTCCTACGAGCAGTACTTC. Amino acid sequence: CASSLFRDSYEQYF.

The chain uses TRBV7-2 and TRBJ1-3, with unresolved D. Germline CDR1 is SGHTA and CDR2 is FQGNSA. The CDR3 is 16 residues long. Deletions cut 5 bases from V and 2 bases from J, with 16 bases between. The CDR3 spells CASSPQGTIPGNTIYF. In DNA, the CDR3 is TGTGCCAGCAGCCCCCAAGGCACCATCCCTGGAAACACCATATATTTT.

This chain links TRBV23-1 with TRBJ1-5; tentatively, D is TRBD1 (5 bases). TRBV23-1 is noted as an ORF with a role that remains uncertain. Trimming pared 0 bases from V and 1 base from J, leaving 13 bases between. There are 17 residues in the CDR3. CDR3 sequence (DNA): TGCGCCAGCAGTCAATCACGGCCCCGACAGAGCAATCAGCCCCAGCATTTT. This encodes CASSQSRPRQSNQPQHF.

This chain links TRBV20-1 with TRBJ2-2; TRBD1 aligns across 11 bases. The germline gives CDR1 DFQATT, CDR2 SNEGSKA (reference sequence). V lost 5 bases, J lost 5 bases, and 4 bases stayed unmatched. The CDR3 has 14 residues. The CDR3 loop reads CSAPGQGVTGELFF. As DNA, the CDR3 is TGCAGTGCTCCGGGACAGGGGGTAACCGGGGAGCTGTTTTTT.

The genes are TRBV6-5 and TRBJ2-5; D is undetermined. Trimming left V 2 bases short and J 2 bases short, with 6 bases between. Per germline, CDR1 MNHEY and CDR2 SVGAGI. This CDR3 region has 13 residues. The CDR3 DNA reads as TGTGCCAGCAGTTACGCGCGGCAAGAGACCCAGTACTTC. This gives the protein CASSYARQETQYF.

The V call is TRBV3-1, the J call TRBJ1-5; D is unclear. Per germline, CDR1 LGHDT and CDR2 YNNKEL (reference sequence). The CDR3 is 17 amino acids. The germline V and J ends were trimmed by 4 bases and 2 bases, with 18 bases remaining between them. CDR3 in DNA: TGTGCCAGCAGCCTTGGGTTGAGGAGAAGTGGCAATCAGCCCCAGCATTTT. This codes for CASSLGLRRSGNQPQHF.

This clonotype was recorded only once. J is TRBJ2-5 and V is TRBV7-9; D gene ambiguous. The germline V and J ends were trimmed by 4 bases and 6 bases, with 9 bases remaining between them. The CDR3 runs 12 residues. Looked up from germline, CDR1 is SEHNR and CDR2 is FQNEAQ (reference sequence). The CDR3, as DNA: TGTGCCAGCAGCTCCAACGCCAAGACCCAGTACTTC. Protein: CASSSNAKTQYF.

This chain joins TRBV5-1 and TRBJ2-5, with D hard to call. This CDR3 is built from 12 residues. Germline V gene lookup returns CDR1 SGHRS and CDR2 YFSETQ. V was cut by 4 bases and J by 5 bases, with 9 bases left in between. The CDR3 DNA sequence: TGCGCCAGCAGCGCGAGACGGGAGACCCAGTACTTC. It specifies CASSARRETQYF.

The V and J genes are TRBV5-1 and TRBJ1-1; tentatively, D is TRBD1 (5 bases). There are 16 residues in the CDR3. Trimming took off 7 bases at V and 1 base at J, with 20 bases between the two ends. Germline V gene sequence: CDR1 SGHRS, CDR2 YFSETQ. The CDR3 DNA is TGCGCCAGCGGTCCGACATCCGGGGGTAGGAACACTGAAGCTTTCTTT. Protein sequence: CASGPTSGGRNTEAFF.

This clonotype was observed a single time. The chain couples TRBV4-3 to TRBJ2-2; TRBD1 agrees at 9 bases. Looked up from germline, CDR1 is LGHNA and CDR2 is YSLEER. V lost 6 bases, J lost 4 bases, and 3 bases stayed unmatched. The CDR3 runs 14 residues. The CDR3 sequence is CASRGQGFTGELFF. The CDR3 bases are TGCGCCAGCAGGGGACAGGGATTCACCGGGGAGCTGTTTTTT.

This sequence joins TRBV5-1 and TRBJ1-1; D may be TRBD1 (5 bases). CDR3 size: 16 residues. The germline V gene encodes CDR1 SGHRS and CDR2 YFSETQ. V was trimmed by 2 bases and J by 0 bases, leaving 14 bases between them. The DNA of the CDR3 is TGCGCCAGCAGCTTTGTGGGGGTGGGCATGAACACTGAAGCTTTCTTT. It encodes CASSFVGVGMNTEAFF.

This sequence joins TRBV20-1 and TRBJ2-3, with D tentatively TRBD1 (6 bases). This CDR3 comprises 16 residues. Per germline, CDR1 DFQATT and CDR2 SNEGSKA (reference sequence). The germline V and J ends were trimmed by 4 bases and 0 bases, with 17 bases remaining between them. The CDR3 region has the DNA TGCAGTGCTACCGGTGGAGAGGACAGTAGCACAGATACGCAGTATTTT. Its translation: CSATGGEDSSTDTQYF.